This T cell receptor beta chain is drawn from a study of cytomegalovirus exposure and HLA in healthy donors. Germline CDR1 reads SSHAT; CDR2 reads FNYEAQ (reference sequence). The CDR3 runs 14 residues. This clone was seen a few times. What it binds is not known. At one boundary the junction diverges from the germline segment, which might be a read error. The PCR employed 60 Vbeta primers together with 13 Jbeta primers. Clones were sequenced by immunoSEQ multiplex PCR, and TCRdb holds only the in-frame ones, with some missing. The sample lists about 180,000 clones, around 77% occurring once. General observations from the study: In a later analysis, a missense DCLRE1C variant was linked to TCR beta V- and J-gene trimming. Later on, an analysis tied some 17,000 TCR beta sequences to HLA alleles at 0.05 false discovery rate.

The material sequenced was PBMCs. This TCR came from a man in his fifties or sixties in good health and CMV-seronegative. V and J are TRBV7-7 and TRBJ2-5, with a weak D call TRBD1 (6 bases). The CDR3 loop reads CASSSTGLQETQYF. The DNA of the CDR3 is TGTGCTAGCAGCTCGACAGGATTACAAGAGACCCAGTACTTC. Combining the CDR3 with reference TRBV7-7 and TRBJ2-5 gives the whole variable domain GAGVSQSPRYKVTKRGQDVTLRCDPISSHATLYWYQQALGQGPEFLTYFNYEAQPDKSGLPSDRFSAERPEGSISTLTIQRTEQRDSAMYRCASSSTGLQETQYFGPGTRLLVL.